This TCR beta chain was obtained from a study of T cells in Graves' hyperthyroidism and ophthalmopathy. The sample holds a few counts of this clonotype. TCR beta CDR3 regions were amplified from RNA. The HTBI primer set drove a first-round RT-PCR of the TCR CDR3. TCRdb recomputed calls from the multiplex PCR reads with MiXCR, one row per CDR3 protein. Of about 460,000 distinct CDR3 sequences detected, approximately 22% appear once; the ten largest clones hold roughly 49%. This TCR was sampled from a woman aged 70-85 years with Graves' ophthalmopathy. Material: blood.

The CDR3 DNA reads as TGTGCCAGCAGCCCCGACAGGGACGAGCAGTACTTC. The encoded protein is CASSPDRDEQYF. This chain links TRBV6-2 or TRBV6-3 with TRBJ2-7; the match to TRBD1 covers 7 bases. The CDR3 sequence is 12 residues long. V shed 6 bases, J shed 5 bases, and the junction held 4 bases outside the gene matches. In germline, CDR1 is MNHEY, CDR2 SVGEGT.